The clone carrying this TCR beta chain showed up many times. Its antigen is unknown. This entry belongs to a study of T cells in Graves' hyperthyroidism and ophthalmopathy. Study overall: Blood from the periphery was taken at initial diagnosis, before any treatment.

Germline V CDR1 and CDR2: LNHDA, SQIVND (reference sequence). The CDR3 consists of 11 residues. V was shortened by 3 bases and J by 8 bases, with 8 bases between the two germline ends. Study-wide results and limits: Stable hyperthyroidism was separated from ophthalmopathy by a model based on 13 V-J features. Blood shared most expanded thyroid clonotypes above 0.001.

Among ophthalmopathy patients, the Clinical Activity Score reached at least 3, the NOSPECS grade reached at least 4, and duration remained under 3 months. Authors of the study amplified TCR beta CDR3 regions from RNA transcripts. First-round RT-PCR with HTBI primers amplified the TCR CDR3 region. TCRdb passed the multiplex PCR reads through MiXCR, listing each CDR3 protein once. Counted here are about 250,000 distinct CDR3 sequences, 24% occurring once; the ten biggest clones make up approximately 32%. This receptor was identified in a woman between 35 and 50 years old with Graves' ophthalmopathy. Sequencing was done on a sample of blood. V is TRBV19 and J is TRBJ2-7, with D perhaps matching TRBD1 or TRBD2 (5 bases each). This CDR3 is CASSILGQQYF. The CDR3 region has the DNA TGTGCCAGTAGTATTCTGGGACAGCAGTACTTC.